Shown below are 21 T cell receptor beta chains from a single sample sequenced in a study of blood T cell repertoires in COVID-19 (dated by TCRdb to 2020 to 2021). Libraries were made using the immunoSEQ multiplex PCR assay. As stored in TCRdb, this immuneACCESS dataset retains in-frame rearrangements with V and J assigned. A fraction of the clones does not appear; measured against another copy, unresolved V genes explain less than half of the discrepancy, and the remainder lacks a known reason. The sample data list about 280,000 clones, and nearly 90% of these were observed just once. Of the sample, under 2.5% is held by the ten largest clones. Sequenced: PBMCs or T cells enriched from blood (not recorded which). These receptors originate from a woman aged 60-75 years who had recovered from COVID-19.

The V gene is TRBV5-1, the J gene TRBJ2-7; 9 positions match TRBD1. The germline gives CDR1 SGHRS, CDR2 YFSETQ. The V segment lost 1 base and the J segment 5 bases; nucleotides outside the gene matches: 4. The CDR3 consists of 14 residues. The CDR3 nucleotides are TGCGCCAGCAGCTTGCACAGGGGGCTCGACGAGCAGTACTTC. Translated: CASSLHRGLDEQYF.

With regard to this clone: The sample contains more than one DNA sequence encoding this CDR3. The chain has TRBV5-1 and TRBJ2-7; the D gene is possibly TRBD2 (5 bases). Germline assignment: CDR1 SGHRS and CDR2 YFSETQ. CDR3 length: 13 amino acids. Trimming shortened V by 2 bases and J by 5 bases, and 11 bases separated the two germline ends. CDR3 region: CASSLGLANEQYF. The CDR3 DNA is TGCGCCAGCAGCTTAGGCCTAGCAAACGAGCAGTACTTC.

This chain connects TRBV28 to TRBJ2-5; 8 nucleotides agree with TRBD1. The CDR3 contains 14 residues. Germline values: CDR1 MDHEN, CDR2 SYDVKM. Germline trimming cut 7 bases from V and 0 bases from J; bases unmatched to any gene: 4. The CDR3 DNA reads TGTGCCAGCACGGCCAGGGGGCACCAAGAGACCCAGTACTTC. Translating it yields CASTARGHQETQYF.

The chain uses TRBV18 and TRBJ2-3; D is unclear. The germline CDR1 and CDR2 sequences are KGHSH and LQKENI. This CDR3 is built from 13 residues. V dropped 6 bases and J dropped 2 bases, with 9 bases sitting between them. The CDR3 bases are TGTGCCAGCTCCCCCAGTTTCACAGATACGCAGTATTTT. It translates to CASSPSFTDTQYF. The full variable domain, rest sourced from reference TRBV18 and TRBJ2-3, is NAGVMQNPRHLVRRRGQEARLRCSPMKGHSHVYWYRQLPEEGLKFMVYLQKENIIDESGMPKERFSAEFPKEGPSILRIQQVVRGDSAAYFCASSPSFTDTQYFGPGTRLTVL.

In the case of this clone: At the DNA level, this CDR3 is encoded by other sequences in the same sample as well. The CDR3 region is CASSLQGPGELFF. For the CDR3, the DNA is TGTGCCAGCAGTCTACAGGGGCCCGGGGAGCTGTTTTTT. The genes are TRBV27 and TRBJ2-2; 7 nucleotides match TRBD1. CDR3 length: 13 residues. Germline V gene data show CDR1 as MNHEY and CDR2 as SMNVEV (reference sequence). V shed 5 bases and J 6 bases; nucleotides not matched to a gene: 3.

V gene TRBV2 combines with J gene TRBJ1-2; D unresolved. This CDR3 region has 15 residues. The V end was cut by 1 base, the J end by 7 bases, with 16 bases between. Germline loops: CDR1 SNHLY, CDR2 FYNNEI. The CDR3 DNA is TGTGCCAGCAGTGAAGGGGGAAGAGGGTCGGGTGGCTACACCTTC. This gives the protein CASSEGGRGSGGYTF.

This chain uses TRBV19 with TRBJ1-2; no firm D call. The CDR3 has 15 residues. The germline CDR1 and CDR2 sequences are LNHDA and SQIVND (reference sequence). V dropped 3 bases and J dropped 4 bases, with 15 bases sitting between them. The CDR3, as DNA: TGTGCCAGTAGTATCCTCGGAGGCCGGTCCTATGGCTACACCTTC. This codes for CASSILGGRSYGYTF. Full variable domain (remainder filled in from reference TRBV19 and TRBJ1-2): DGGITQSPKYLFRKEGQNVTLSCEQNLNHDAMYWYRQDPGQGLRLIYYSQIVNDFQKGDIAEGYSVSREKKESFPLTVTSAQKNPTAFYLCASSILGGRSYGYTFGSGTRLTVV.

The count of this clone is one. The genes are TRBV5-1 and TRBJ2-1; TRBD2 agrees at 8 bases. The CDR3 covers 15 residues. Losses at the gene ends were 2 bases for V and 8 bases for J; bases not matched to a gene: 9. The V gene's germline CDR1 is SGHRS and CDR2 YFSETQ. The CDR3 spells CASSLPERGNDEQFF. CDR3 sequence (DNA): TGCGCCAGCAGCTTACCAGAGCGGGGGAACGATGAGCAGTTCTTC. The full variable domain, completed using reference TRBV5-1 and TRBJ2-1, is KAGVTQTPRYLIKTRGQQVTLSCSPISGHRSVSWYQQTPGQGLQFLFEYFSETQRNKGNFPGRFSGRQFSNSRSEMNVSTLELGDSALYLCASSLPERGNDEQFFGPGTRLTVL.

The V and J genes are TRBV6-5 and TRBJ1-1; no firm D call. The CDR3 totals 14 residues. Per the germline V gene, CDR1 is MNHEY and CDR2 is SVGAGI. The V and J ends lost 5 bases and 1 base respectively, with 11 bases between them. The CDR3 DNA reads TGTGCCAGCAGTCCCGAGGGTTCGAACACTGAAGCTTTCTTT. The encoded protein is CASSPEGSNTEAFF.

The V call is TRBV10-3, the J call TRBJ1-2, with 7 positions matching TRBD1. Trimming cost V 2 bases and J 8 bases; bases outside gene matches: 2. This CDR3 has 12 residues. Germline CDR1 is ENHRY and CDR2 is SYGVKD. The CDR3 nucleotides read TGTGCCATCAGTGAGGACAGGGTAGGCTACACCTTC. It yields the protein CAISEDRVGYTF.

V is TRBV28 and J is TRBJ1-4, with D perhaps matching TRBD1 (5 bases). The CDR3 is made up of 14 amino acids. V was trimmed by 7 bases and J by 9 bases, leaving 18 bases between them. Germline CDR1 and CDR2: MDHEN and SYDVKM. The CDR3 loop reads CASTPHGGEQKLFF. DNA of the CDR3: TGTGCCAGCACCCCCCATGGGGGGGAGCAAAAACTGTTTTTT.

The chain links TRBV28 to TRBJ2-7; TRBD2 might be the D (6 bases). The germline V and J ends were trimmed by 6 bases and 8 bases, with 17 bases remaining between them. Germline V gene sequence: CDR1 MDHEN, CDR2 SYDVKM. The CDR3 is made up of 13 amino acids. For the CDR3, the DNA is TGTGCCAGCAGCGAAAACGGGCGGGGTCAGCAGTACTTC. Protein sequence: CASSENGRGQQYF. The whole variable domain, filled in from reference TRBV28 and TRBJ2-7, reads DVKVTQSSRYLVKRTGEKVFLECVQDMDHENMFWYRQDPGLGLRLIYFSYDVKMKEKGDIPEGYSVSREKKERFSLILESASTNQTSMYLCASSENGRGQQYFGPGTRLTVT.

This rearrangement joins TRBV27 to TRBJ2-3, with TRBD2 matching over 7 bases. J gave up 7 bases and V 7 bases, and 11 bases lay outside the gene matches. This CDR3 has 14 amino acids. Germline-derived CDR1 and CDR2 are MNHEY and SMNVEV (reference sequence). In nucleotides, the CDR3 is TGTGCCAGCACCCCCCGGCTAGCGGCACATACGCAGTATTTT. Translating it yields CASTPRLAAHTQYF.

This chain uses TRBV24-1 with TRBJ2-1; D perhaps matches TRBD1 (6 bases). The CDR3 has 13 residues. Germline lookup yields CDR1 KGHDR and CDR2 SFDVKD. Trimming left V 6 bases short and J 5 bases short, with 10 bases between. In DNA form, the CDR3 reads TGTGCCACCAGTCCTAGGGGGAACAATGAGCAGTTCTTC. Translation: CATSPRGNNEQFF.

J is TRBJ2-7 and V is TRBV11-2; 10 bases agree with TRBD2. Germline CDR1 is SGHAT and CDR2 is FQNNGV. Trimming at V came to 5 bases and at J to 3 bases, leaving 7 bases not matched to a gene. The CDR3 is made up of 15 amino acids. The CDR3 region is CASSPTQRGGYEQYF. The CDR3 DNA is TGTGCCAGCAGCCCCACCCAGCGGGGGGGCTACGAGCAGTACTTC.

This chain joins TRBV11-2 and TRBJ1-1; no clear D. CDR3 size: 13 residues. V was clipped by 3 bases and J by 3 bases, with 8 bases between them. Germline V lookup: CDR1 SGHAT, CDR2 FQNNGV. The CDR3 DNA follows: TGTGCCAGCAGCTTTTCCCGGGACACTGAAGCTTTCTTT. It is translated as CASSFSRDTEAFF.

Only a few counts were recorded for this clone. J is TRBJ1-2 and V is TRBV28; 12 positions match TRBD1. The J segment lost 6 bases and the V segment lost 6 bases, leaving 11 bases of the junction unmatched. The CDR3 consists of 16 residues. Germline-derived CDR1 and CDR2 are MDHEN and SYDVKM. This CDR3 is CASRYSAGTGGHGYTF. The DNA for the CDR3 is TGTGCCAGCAGGTACTCAGCTGGGACAGGGGGCCATGGCTACACCTTC.

V usage is TRBV5-1 and J usage is TRBJ1-4; D call uncertain. This CDR3 contains 15 residues. Trimming took 1 base from V and 0 from J, leaving 7 bases between them. Looked up from germline, CDR1 is SGHRS and CDR2 is YFSETQ. CDR3 loop: CASSLFSATNEKLFF. CDR3 in DNA: TGCGCCAGCAGCTTGTTTTCAGCAACTAATGAAAAACTGTTTTTT.

The V and J genes are TRBV3-1 (or the pseudogene TRBV3-2) and TRBJ2-5, with 12 bases lining up with TRBD2. CDR1 is LGHDT, CDR2 YNNKEL, per germline (reference sequence). The CDR3 has 18 amino acids. Trimming cost V 1 base and J 4 bases; bases outside gene matches: 10. The CDR3 loop reads CASSQARLAGGLGETQYF. CDR3 sequence (DNA): TGTGCCAGCAGCCAAGCGAGGCTAGCGGGGGGGCTTGGAGAGACCCAGTACTTC.

This chain links TRBV5-1 with TRBJ2-3; 11 nucleotides match TRBD2. The trim removed 4 bases at V and 7 bases at J, leaving 8 bases unmatched. Germline V CDR1 and CDR2: SGHRS, YFSETQ. There are 15 residues in the CDR3. The CDR3 spells CASSAGGTSGNTQYF. The CDR3 nucleotides read TGCGCCAGCAGCGCGGGGGGGACTAGCGGAAATACGCAGTATTTT.

V is TRBV19 and J is TRBJ1-6; 9 bases fit TRBD1. Germline CDR1 and CDR2: LNHDA and SQIVND (reference sequence). CDR3 length: 13 residues. The trim removed 6 bases at V and 7 bases at J, leaving 1 base unmatched. CDR3 sequence reads: CASSDRGNSPLHF. CDR3 DNA sequence: TGTGCCAGTAGCGACAGGGGGAATTCACCCCTCCACTTT.